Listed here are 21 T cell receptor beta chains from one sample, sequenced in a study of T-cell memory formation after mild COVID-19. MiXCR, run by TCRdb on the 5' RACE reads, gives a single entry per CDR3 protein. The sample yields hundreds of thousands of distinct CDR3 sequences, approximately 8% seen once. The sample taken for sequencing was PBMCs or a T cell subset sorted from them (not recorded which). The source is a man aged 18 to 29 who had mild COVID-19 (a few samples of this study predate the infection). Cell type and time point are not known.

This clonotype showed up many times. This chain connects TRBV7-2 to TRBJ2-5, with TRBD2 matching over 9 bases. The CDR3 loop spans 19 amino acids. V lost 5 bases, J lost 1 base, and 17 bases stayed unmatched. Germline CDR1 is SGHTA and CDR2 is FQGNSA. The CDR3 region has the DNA TGTGCCAGCAGCGCTCAACCCTTTCGCGGGGGGGCTGGCCAAGAGACCCAGTACTTC. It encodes CASSAQPFRGGAGQETQYF.

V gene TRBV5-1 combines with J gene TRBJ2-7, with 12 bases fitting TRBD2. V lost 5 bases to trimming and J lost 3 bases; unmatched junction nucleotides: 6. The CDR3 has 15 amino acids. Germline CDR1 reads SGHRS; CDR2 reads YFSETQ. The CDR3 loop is CASRSTSGGIYEQYF. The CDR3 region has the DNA TGCGCCAGCAGGTCTACTAGCGGGGGGATCTACGAGCAGTACTTC. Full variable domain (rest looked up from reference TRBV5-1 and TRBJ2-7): KAGVTQTPRYLIKTRGQQVTLSCSPISGHRSVSWYQQTPGQGLQFLFEYFSETQRNKGNFPGRFSGRQFSNSRSEMNVSTLELGDSALYLCASRSTSGGIYEQYFGPGTRLTVT.

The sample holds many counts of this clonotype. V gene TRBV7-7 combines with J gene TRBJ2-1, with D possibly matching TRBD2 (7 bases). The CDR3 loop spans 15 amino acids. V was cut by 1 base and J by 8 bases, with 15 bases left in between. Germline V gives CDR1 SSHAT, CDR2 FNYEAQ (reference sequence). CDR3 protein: CASSLGRGQSYEQFF. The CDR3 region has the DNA TGTGCCAGCAGCTTAGGGCGGGGGCAGAGTTATGAGCAGTTCTTC.

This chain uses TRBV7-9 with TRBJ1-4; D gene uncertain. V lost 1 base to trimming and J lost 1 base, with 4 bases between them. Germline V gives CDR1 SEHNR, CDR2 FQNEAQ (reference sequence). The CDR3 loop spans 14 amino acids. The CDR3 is CASSLERTNEKLFF. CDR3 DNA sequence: TGTGCCAGCAGCTTAGAACGAACTAATGAAAAACTGTTTTTT.

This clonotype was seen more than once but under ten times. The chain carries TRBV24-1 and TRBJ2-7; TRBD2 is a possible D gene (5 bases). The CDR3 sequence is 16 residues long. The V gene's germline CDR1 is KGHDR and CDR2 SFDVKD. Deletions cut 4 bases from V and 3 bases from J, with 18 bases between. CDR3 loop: CATSECDYPLVYEQYF. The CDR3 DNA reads TGTGCCACCAGTGAATGCGACTACCCCCTCGTCTACGAGCAGTACTTC.

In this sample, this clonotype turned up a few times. CDR3 DNA sequence: TGCGCCAGCAGCTCAAAACGGGACCCCGGAGGAGACACTGAAGCTTTCTTT. It yields the protein CASSSKRDPGGDTEAFF. The V and J genes are TRBV5-1 and TRBJ1-1, with a possible D match to TRBD1 (5 bases). CDR1 is SGHRS, CDR2 YFSETQ, per germline. The CDR3 runs 17 residues. Trimming took off 3 bases at V and 3 bases at J, with 21 bases between the two ends.

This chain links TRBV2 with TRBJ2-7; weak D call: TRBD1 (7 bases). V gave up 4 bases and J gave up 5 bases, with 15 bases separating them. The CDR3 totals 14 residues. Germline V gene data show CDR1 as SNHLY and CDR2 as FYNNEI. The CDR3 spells CASSGRGAGDEQYV. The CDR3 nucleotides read TGTGCCAGCAGTGGCAGGGGGGCTGGGGACGAGCAGTACGTC.

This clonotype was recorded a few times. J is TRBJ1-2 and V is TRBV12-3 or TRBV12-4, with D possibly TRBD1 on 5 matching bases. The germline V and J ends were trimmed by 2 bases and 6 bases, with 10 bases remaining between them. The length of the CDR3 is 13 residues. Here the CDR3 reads CASSLPGINGYTF. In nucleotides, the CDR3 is TGTGCCAGCAGTTTACCAGGGATCAATGGCTACACCTTC.

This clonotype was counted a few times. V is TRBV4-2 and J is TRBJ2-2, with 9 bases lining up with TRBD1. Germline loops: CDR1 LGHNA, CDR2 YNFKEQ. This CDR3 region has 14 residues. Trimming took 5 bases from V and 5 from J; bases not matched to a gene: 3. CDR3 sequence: CASSGDRETGELFF. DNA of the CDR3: TGTGCCAGCAGCGGGGACAGGGAAACCGGGGAGCTGTTTTTT.

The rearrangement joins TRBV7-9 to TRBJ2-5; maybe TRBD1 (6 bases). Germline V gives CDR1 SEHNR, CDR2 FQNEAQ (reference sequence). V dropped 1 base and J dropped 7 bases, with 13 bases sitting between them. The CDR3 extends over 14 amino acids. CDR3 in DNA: TGTGCCAGCAGCTTAGGGGACACGGCCGGGACCCAGTACTTC. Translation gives CASSLGDTAGTQYF.

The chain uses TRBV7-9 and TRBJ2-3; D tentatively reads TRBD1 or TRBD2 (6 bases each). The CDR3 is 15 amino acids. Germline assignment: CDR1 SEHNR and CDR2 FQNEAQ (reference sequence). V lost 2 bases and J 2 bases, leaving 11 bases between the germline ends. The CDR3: CASSLRGANTDTQYF. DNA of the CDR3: TGTGCCAGCAGCTTAAGGGGGGCCAACACAGATACGCAGTATTTT.

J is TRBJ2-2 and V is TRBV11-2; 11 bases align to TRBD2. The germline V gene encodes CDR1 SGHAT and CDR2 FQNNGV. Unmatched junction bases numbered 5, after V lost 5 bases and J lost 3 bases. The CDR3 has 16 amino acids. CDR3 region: CASSRLAGTDTGELFF. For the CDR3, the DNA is TGTGCCAGCAGCCGACTAGCGGGGACCGACACCGGGGAGCTGTTTTTT.

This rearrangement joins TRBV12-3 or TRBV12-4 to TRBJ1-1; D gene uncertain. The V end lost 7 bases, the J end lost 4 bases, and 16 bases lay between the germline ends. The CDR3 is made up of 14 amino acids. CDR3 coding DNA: TGTGCCAGCACCCCGTCCCCGGGAGTCACTGAAGCTTTCTTT. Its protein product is CASTPSPGVTEAFF.

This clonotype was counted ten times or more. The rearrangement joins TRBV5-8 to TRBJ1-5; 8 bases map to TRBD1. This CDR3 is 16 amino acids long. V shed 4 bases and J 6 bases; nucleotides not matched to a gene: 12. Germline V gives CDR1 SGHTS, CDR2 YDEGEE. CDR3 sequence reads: CASSRYMGGTGQPQHF. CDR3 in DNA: TGTGCCAGCAGCCGGTACATGGGAGGGACAGGTCAGCCCCAGCATTTT.

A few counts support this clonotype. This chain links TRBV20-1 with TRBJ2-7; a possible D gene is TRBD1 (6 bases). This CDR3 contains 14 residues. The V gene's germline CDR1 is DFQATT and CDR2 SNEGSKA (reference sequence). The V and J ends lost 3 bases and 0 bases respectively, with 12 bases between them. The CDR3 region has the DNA TGCAGTGCTAGGGGGGCCCACAGCTCCTACGAGCAGTACTTC. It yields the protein CSARGAHSSYEQYF.

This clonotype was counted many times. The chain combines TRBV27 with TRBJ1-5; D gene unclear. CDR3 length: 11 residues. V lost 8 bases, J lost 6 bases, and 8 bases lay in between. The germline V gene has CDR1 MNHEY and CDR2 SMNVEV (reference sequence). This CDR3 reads CASGHSQPQHF. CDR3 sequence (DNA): TGTGCCAGCGGTCACAGTCAGCCCCAGCATTTT.

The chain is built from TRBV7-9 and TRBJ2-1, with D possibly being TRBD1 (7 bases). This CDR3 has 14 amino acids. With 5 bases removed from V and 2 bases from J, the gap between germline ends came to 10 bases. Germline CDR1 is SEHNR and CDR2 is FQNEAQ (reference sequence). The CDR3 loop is CASSPGGPYNEQFF. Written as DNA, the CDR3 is TGTGCCAGCAGCCCAGGGGGGCCCTACAATGAGCAGTTCTTC.

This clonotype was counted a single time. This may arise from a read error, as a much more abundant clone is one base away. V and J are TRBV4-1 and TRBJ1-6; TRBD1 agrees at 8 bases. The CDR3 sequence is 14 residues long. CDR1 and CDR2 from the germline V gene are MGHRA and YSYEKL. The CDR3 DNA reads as TGCACCAGCAGCCAGACAGGGGATAATTCACCCCTCCACTTT. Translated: CTSSQTGDNSPLHF.

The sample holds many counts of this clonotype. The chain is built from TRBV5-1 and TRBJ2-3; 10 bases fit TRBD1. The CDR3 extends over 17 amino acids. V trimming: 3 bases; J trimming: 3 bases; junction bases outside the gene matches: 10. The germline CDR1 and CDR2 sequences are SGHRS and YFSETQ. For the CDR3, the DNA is TGCGCCAGCAGCTCGGGACAGGGGAGGGTACGAACAGATACGCAGTATTTT. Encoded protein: CASSSGQGRVRTDTQYF.

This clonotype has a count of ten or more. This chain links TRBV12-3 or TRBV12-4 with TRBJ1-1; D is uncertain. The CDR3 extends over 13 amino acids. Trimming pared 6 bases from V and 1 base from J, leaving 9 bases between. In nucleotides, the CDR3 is TGTGCCAGCAGCCTACCACCGAACACTGAAGCTTTCTTT. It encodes CASSLPPNTEAFF.

CDR3 DNA: TGCACCAGCAGTAACCGGGACAGGGTTTACGAGCAGTACGTC. As protein: CTSSNRDRVYEQYV. The V and J genes are TRBV27 and TRBJ2-7; TRBD1 matches at 9 bases. CDR1 is MNHEY and CDR2 is SMNVEV in the germline V gene (reference sequence). CDR3 length: 14 amino acids.